This TCR beta chain is from a study of T cells in Graves' hyperthyroidism and ophthalmopathy. RNA transcripts served as the template for amplifying TCR beta CDR3 regions. HTBI primers drove first-round RT-PCR of the TCR CDR3. TCRdb reanalysed the multiplex PCR reads using MiXCR and keeps one entry per CDR3 protein. The data hold about 400,000 distinct CDR3 sequences, with 12% to 15% observed a single time. There are 16 residues in the CDR3. Trimming removed 5 bases from V and 5 bases from J; junction bases left unmatched: 10. This clonotype was seen many times. Its antigen is currently unknown. Cells are PBMCs isolated from about 10 ml of fresh blood. Findings and limits, study-wide: Stable hyperthyroidism was separated from ophthalmopathy by a model based on 13 V-J features. Blood also carried most thyroid clonotypes expanded above 0.001.

The sequenced material came from blood. The receptor's source is a young woman with Graves' hyperthyroidism. This sequence joins TRBV12-3 or TRBV12-4 and TRBJ2-5; 11 bases agree with TRBD2. CDR3: CASSPQTSGMRETQYF. As DNA, the CDR3 is TGTGCCAGCAGTCCCCAGACTAGCGGGATGAGGGAGACCCAGTACTTC.